Included here is one T cell receptor (beta chain) sequence, with context. The data were taken from a study of T cell repertoires in cytomegalovirus infection. This CDR3 spans 15 amino acids. CDR1 is LNHDA and CDR2 is SQIVND in the germline V gene (reference sequence). With 5 bases clipped from V and 2 bases from J, the junction kept 4 bases outside the gene matches. Using its own MiXCR run on the reads, TCRdb lists one record per CDR3 protein. Of about 310,000 distinct CDR3 sequences listed, roughly 17% were seen once; the top ten hold about 11%. The receptor's source is a human donor in good health (CMV status not recorded). Some clones in this sample may be carry-over from other donors' samples. Sequences were obtained from PBMCs. The J gene is TRBJ1-5, the V gene TRBV19; 9 bases are shared with TRBD1. The CDR3 DNA reads TGTGCCAGTAGTCTACAGGGGGCAGGCAATCAGCCCCAGCATTTT. Translation gives CASSLQGAGNQPQHF.